The T cell receptor (beta chain) under discussion was sequenced for a study of blood T cell repertoires in COVID-19. Overall study: Samples came from the United States, Italy and Spain, spanning acute and convalescent COVID-19.

Participants spanned ages about 18 to 95 years and resided in about two dozen US areas. Participants reported their clinical history, and cohort assignment relied on those reports. The junction had 5 bases not matched to a gene; V was cut back by 6 bases and J by 2 bases. The germline V gene encodes CDR1 KGHSH and CDR2 LQKENI. This CDR3 comprises 14 residues. Authors' methods: Reference gene primer amplification gave estimated nucleated cell counts. TCRdb's copy holds only in-frame clones and misses some; the assay was immunoSEQ multiplex PCR. That table is the source of V, J and clone size, and D and trimming were worked out from the DNA. In the table there are roughly 200,000 clones, approximately 85% of which are singletons.

This chain connects TRBV18 to TRBJ2-3, with TRBD1 identical over 7 bases. Input material: PBMCs or T cells enriched from blood (not recorded which). The sequence derives from a man aged 40-49 years with acute COVID-19. CDR3 in DNA: TGTGCCAGCTCCGGGACAGAGGACACAGATACGCAGTATTTT. This sequence encodes CASSGTEDTDTQYF. Drawing the rest from reference TRBV18 and TRBJ2-3, the complete variable domain is NAGVMQNPRHLVRRRGQEARLRCSPMKGHSHVYWYRQLPEEGLKFMVYLQKENIIDESGMPKERFSAEFPKEGPSILRIQQVVRGDSAAYFCASSGTEDTDTQYFGPGTRLTVL.